The sequence of this T cell receptor beta chain was determined in a study of T cell responses to AZD1222 COVID-19 vaccine. Study-wide results and caveats: The study found vaccine-associated CD4 TCRs spanning spike, dominant at 160-218 and 743-854. Reportedly, nearly half the spike-specific TCRs target unmutated variant regions. The donor group comprised mostly white British people and more females; the analysis possibly underestimated clonal diversity. The breadth and depth of Spike-specific TCRs increased once two AZD1222 doses had been given.

The CDR3 extends over 15 amino acids. Trimming shortened V by 4 bases and J by 0 bases, and 10 bases separated the two germline ends. Germline CDR1 reads LNHDA; CDR2 reads SQIVND (reference sequence). Points on this clone: Its antigen is currently unknown.

Clones were read by immunoSEQ multiplex PCR, and TCRdb kept only the in-frame ones, dropping some. Among 100,000 to 130,000 clones listed, approximately 90% were seen once. This sequence was found in an adult who received the AZD1222 COVID-19 vaccine. Source: peripheral blood, taken 28 days after the second AZD1222 dose. This chain links TRBV19 with TRBJ1-3; tentative D call: TRBD1 (6 bases). In DNA form, the CDR3 reads TGTGCCAGTAGTAAAAGGGACACCTCTGGAAACACCATATATTTT. Translating gives CASSKRDTSGNTIYF.